This T cell receptor beta chain originates from a study of T cells in Graves' hyperthyroidism and ophthalmopathy. Diagnosing involved the use of clinical symptoms, serum thyroxine and TRAb, thyroid ultrasound and orbital computed tomography. The CDR3 length is 15 residues. Germline V gene sequence: CDR1 MNHEY, CDR2 SVGAGI. Deletions cut 6 bases from V and 2 bases from J, with 13 bases between. Regarding this clonotype: Its antigen is unknown.

Researchers amplified the TCR beta CDR3 regions from RNA transcripts. The HTBI set primed first-round TCR CDR3 RT-PCR. TCRdb re-called the multiplex PCR reads with MiXCR, one entry per CDR3 protein. The sample includes 500,000 to 800,000 distinct CDR3 sequences, about 45% of them seen just once. Findings and limits, study-wide: The model's output predicted ophthalmopathy at a median of roughly 6.9 months prior to onset. Most thyroid clonotypes with frequency above 0.001 were detected in blood.

The sequence was collected from an adult man with Graves' disease, either hyperthyroidism or ophthalmopathy (not recorded which). The chain uses TRBV6-5 and TRBJ1-4; weak D call: TRBD1 (5 bases). Sequenced material: peripheral blood or thyroid tissue (not recorded which). Here the CDR3 reads CASRLLGATNEKLFF. The DNA for the CDR3 is TGTGCCAGCAGACTACTCGGGGCTACTAATGAAAAACTGTTTTTT.